The 19 T cell receptor beta chains below come from one sample, sequenced in a study of metastatic and nonmetastatic thyroid tumors. Prior to thyroid surgery, none of the patients had received any treatment. TCRdb reprocessed the PCR reads using MiXCR. The repertoire includes over 11,000 clones, about a quarter of them detected once, and about 8% sits in the top ten. The sequenced sample was blood. The origin of the receptors is a female donor with papillary thyroid cancer or a benign thyroid nodule (not recorded which). Some clones in this sample may be carry-over from other donors' samples.

The chain has TRBV7-9 and TRBJ2-2, with 11 bases lining up with TRBD2. The CDR3 loop spans 13 amino acids. CDR1 is SEHNR and CDR2 is FQNEAQ in the germline V gene (reference sequence). J lost 1 base, V lost 11 bases, and 0 bases had no gene match. The CDR3 nucleotides are TGTGCCCTAGCGGGAGGGAACACCGGGGAGCTGTTTTTT. Translation gives CALAGGNTGELFF.

The table lists this clone with a few counts. The rearrangement joins TRBV12-3 or TRBV12-4 to TRBJ2-7; TRBD1 agrees at 9 bases. This CDR3 spans 14 amino acids. V gave up 1 base and J gave up 2 bases; unmatched junction bases: 0. This CDR3 reads CASSLGTGAYEQYF. DNA of the CDR3: TGTGCCAGCAGTTTAGGGACAGGGGCCTACGAGCAGTACTTC.

This clone qualifies as medium-sized (0.01 to 0.1%). J is TRBJ2-7 and V is TRBV10-3; D might be TRBD2 (5 bases). Germline lookup yields CDR1 ENHRY and CDR2 SYGVKD. V was shortened by 4 bases and J by 5 bases, with 18 bases between the two germline ends. This CDR3 is 15 amino acids long. DNA for the CDR3: TGTGCCATCAGTGTCGTGGCAAGCGGAAAAAACGAGCAGTACTTC. Translating gives CAISVVASGKNEQYF.

The chain uses TRBV19 and TRBJ1-2; D gene uncertain. The CDR3 is made up of 12 amino acids. V was shortened by 6 bases and J by 7 bases, with 12 bases between the two germline ends. Germline V gene data show CDR1 as LNHDA and CDR2 as SQIVND (reference sequence). The chain's CDR3 is CASRPGGRGYTF. Written as DNA, the CDR3 is TGTGCCAGTAGACCGGGAGGTCGTGGCTACACCTTC.

This chain uses TRBV11-2 with TRBJ1-2, with D perhaps matching TRBD1 (5 bases). The ends were cut back, 1 base at V and 2 bases at J, with 8 bases in the middle. The CDR3 contains 14 residues. Germline assignment: CDR1 SGHAT and CDR2 FQNNGV. CDR3 sequence reads: CASSLGAGNYGYTF. CDR3 bases: TGTGCCAGCAGCTTAGGGGCAGGGAACTATGGCTACACCTTC. Complete variable domain (other parts from reference TRBV11-2 and TRBJ1-2): EAGVAQSPRYKIIEKRQSVAFWCNPISGHATLYWYQQILGQGPKLLIQFQNNGVVDDSQLPKDRFSAERLKGVDSTLKIQPAKLEDSAVYLCASSLGAGNYGYTFGSGTRLTVV.

This clone appeared many times. The rearrangement joins TRBV7-9 to TRBJ1-4, with a tentative D call TRBD1 (6 bases). The V gene's germline CDR1 is SEHNR and CDR2 FQNEAQ (reference sequence). V lost 2 bases and J 1 base, leaving 11 bases between the germline ends. The CDR3 runs to 16 residues. The CDR3 reads CASSLRGAGTNEKLFF. The CDR3 DNA reads TGTGCCAGCAGCTTACGGGGGGCAGGAACTAATGAAAAACTGTTTTTT.

In its sample, this clone ranks as medium-sized. The chain is built from TRBV19 and TRBJ1-5; D unresolved. CDR1 and CDR2 from the germline V gene are LNHDA and SQIVND (reference sequence). Deletions cut 1 base from V and 3 bases from J, with 4 bases between. The CDR3 sequence is 13 residues long. The CDR3 DNA reads TGTGCCAGTAGTATAGGACACAATCAGCCCCAGCATTTT. Translating gives CASSIGHNQPQHF.

The rearrangement uses TRBV18 and TRBJ2-7; 8 bases agree with TRBD1. Trimming cost V 5 bases and J 5 bases; bases outside gene matches: 8. The germline CDR1 and CDR2 sequences are KGHSH and LQKENI. The CDR3 is 14 residues long. Here the CDR3 DNA reads TGTGCCAGCTCATCCCAGGGGGCGCTGAACGAGCAGTACTTC. The encoded protein is CASSSQGALNEQYF.

The chain recombines TRBV20-1 with TRBJ1-3; D gene uncertain. Germline V CDR1 and CDR2: DFQATT, SNEGSKA (reference sequence). The CDR3 has 15 amino acids. Trimming pared 0 bases from V and 2 bases from J, leaving 11 bases between. The CDR3 protein is CSARDREGAGNTIYF. The CDR3, as DNA: TGCAGTGCTAGAGATAGGGAGGGTGCTGGAAACACCATATATTTT.

By its share, this clone is medium-sized (0.01 to 0.1%). The genes are TRBV6-1 and TRBJ1-5, with D perhaps TRBD1 (5 bases). The ends were cut back, 5 bases at V and 4 bases at J, with 21 bases in the middle. CDR1 is MNHNS and CDR2 is SASEGT in the germline V gene. This CDR3 has 17 residues. CDR3 sequence reads: CASSTRFAGTGNQPQHF. The CDR3 DNA reads as TGTGCCAGCAGTACCAGATTTGCAGGGACTGGGAATCAGCCCCAGCATTTT.

The V call is TRBV5-1, the J call TRBJ1-5; D is perhaps TRBD1 (5 bases). This CDR3 region has 15 residues. V was trimmed by 0 bases and J by 1 base, leaving 8 bases between them. Germline V gene data show CDR1 as SGHRS and CDR2 as YFSETQ. CDR3 DNA sequence: TGCGCCAGCAGCTTGGACACAGGAAGCAATCAGCCCCAGCATTTT. Translation gives CASSLDTGSNQPQHF.

This clone has just a few counts. V and J are TRBV19 and TRBJ2-7; 8 positions match TRBD1. Germline V gene sequence: CDR1 LNHDA, CDR2 SQIVND (reference sequence). The V and J ends lost 6 bases and 3 bases, in that order; junction bases with no gene match: 7. The CDR3 is 14 amino acids. The chain's CDR3 is CASSLTGDLYEQYF. CDR3 in DNA: TGTGCCAGTAGCCTGACAGGGGACCTCTACGAGCAGTACTTC. Based on the CDR3 plus reference TRBV19 and TRBJ2-7, the full variable domain is DGGITQSPKYLFRKEGQNVTLSCEQNLNHDAMYWYRQDPGQGLRLIYYSQIVNDFQKGDIAEGYSVSREKKESFPLTVTSAQKNPTAFYLCASSLTGDLYEQYFGPGTRLTVT.

In this sample, this clone turned up many times. The chain recombines TRBV9 with TRBJ1-2; D possibly corresponds to TRBD1 (5 bases). The CDR3 has 16 residues. CDR1 is SGDLS and CDR2 is YYNGEE in the germline V gene. Trimming left V 0 bases short and J 0 bases short, with 12 bases between. CDR3 DNA: TGTGCCAGCAGCGTAGCTGGGGCACTCGCTAACTATGGCTACACCTTC. It specifies CASSVAGALANYGYTF. The whole variable domain, filled in from reference TRBV9 and TRBJ1-2, reads DSGVTQTPKHLITATGQRVTLRCSPRSGDLSVYWYQQSLDQGLQFLIQYYNGEERAKGNILERFSAQQFPDLHSELNLSSLELGDSALYFCASSVAGALANYGYTFGSGTRLTVV.

The J gene is TRBJ2-5, the V gene TRBV6-1; 9 bases are a match to TRBD1. This CDR3 comprises 15 residues. With V trimmed by 5 bases and J by 4 bases, 8 bases remained unmatched. The germline V gene encodes CDR1 MNHNS and CDR2 SASEGT. DNA for the CDR3: TGTGCCAGCAGTCACGAGAACAGGGGGCTAGAGACCCAGTACTTC. Its translation: CASSHENRGLETQYF.

V is TRBV2 and J is TRBJ1-2; the D gene is possibly TRBD1 (5 bases). CDR1 and CDR2 from the germline V gene are SNHLY and FYNNEI. Trimming stripped 4 bases from V and 3 bases from J, with 9 bases between. The CDR3 loop spans 13 amino acids. CDR3 sequence reads: CASSVSGYYGYTF. The CDR3 DNA sequence: TGTGCCAGCAGTGTGTCAGGGTACTATGGCTACACCTTC.

This clone has ten or more counts. One junction end disagrees with the germline gene, perhaps due to a read error. The chain links TRBV2 to TRBJ2-1; a weak D match, TRBD1 (6 bases). Germline lookup yields CDR1 SNHLY and CDR2 FYNNEI. The CDR3 totals 12 residues. The CDR3 spells CASSERWQGRIF. The CDR3 coding sequence is TGTGCCAGCAGTGAAAGATGGCAGGGGCGGATCTTC.

The sample holds one count of this clone. The chain has TRBV20-1 and TRBJ1-1, with D perhaps matching TRBD1 (5 bases). CDR3 length: 13 residues. Germline CDR1 DFQATT, CDR2 SNEGSKA (reference sequence). V lost 5 bases and J lost 4, with 14 bases in between. This CDR3 is CSAPDGRGTEAFF. For the CDR3, the DNA is TGCAGTGCTCCAGACGGAAGGGGCACTGAAGCTTTCTTT.

This clone was seen many times. This chain joins TRBV27 and TRBJ2-5; 8 bases align to TRBD2. Unmatched junction bases numbered 15, after V lost 6 bases and J lost 9 bases. In germline, CDR1 is MNHEY, CDR2 SMNVEV (reference sequence). The CDR3 is 15 residues long. CDR3 sequence reads: CASSSGLADLAAQYF. DNA of the CDR3: TGTGCCAGCAGCTCCGGACTAGCCGACCTCGCGGCCCAGTACTTC.

The chain carries TRBV18 and TRBJ2-7, with D hard to call. With 0 bases removed from V and 3 bases from J, the gap between germline ends came to 6 bases. Germline CDR1 is KGHSH and CDR2 is LQKENI. This CDR3 has 13 residues. Written as DNA, the CDR3 is TGTGCCAGCTCACCACCGACCGACTACGAGCAGTACTTC. Its translation: CASSPPTDYEQYF. The full variable domain, its missing parts supplied by reference TRBV18 and TRBJ2-7, is NAGVMQNPRHLVRRRGQEARLRCSPMKGHSHVYWYRQLPEEGLKFMVYLQKENIIDESGMPKERFSAEFPKEGPSILRIQQVVRGDSAAYFCASSPPTDYEQYFGPGTRLTVT.